Below are 23 T cell receptor beta chains sequenced from a single sample in a study of cytotoxic CD8 clonotypes in ibrutinib-treated CLL. Sequencing used immunoSEQ multiplex PCR; TCRdb keeps in-frame clones, though not all of them. The sample carries some 350,000 clones, roughly 67% recorded once. Sequencing was performed on PBMCs, taken after 36 months of ibrutinib treatment. These TCRs come from a human donor with chronic lymphocytic leukemia.

This clone was seen a few times. The chain recombines TRBV18 with TRBJ1-4, with D unresolved. The CDR3 spans 15 residues. Germline V lookup: CDR1 KGHSH, CDR2 LQKENI. V was clipped by 1 base and J by 4 bases, with 10 bases between them. CDR3: CASSPRTVRNEKLFF. For the CDR3, the DNA is TGTGCCAGCTCACCACGGACGGTCCGTAATGAAAAACTGTTTTTT.

The chain links TRBV5-1 to TRBJ1-5, with TRBD1 matching over 7 bases. From germline, CDR1 is SGHRS and CDR2 YFSETQ. The CDR3 spans 15 residues. Germline trimming cut 0 bases from V and 5 bases from J; bases unmatched to any gene: 5. CDR3 region: CASSLEGGNDQPQHF. The DNA of the CDR3 is TGCGCCAGCAGCTTGGAAGGGGGCAATGATCAGCCCCAGCATTTT.

This chain links TRBV10-3 with TRBJ2-5; D unclear. The CDR3 contains 13 residues. Germline V CDR1 and CDR2: ENHRY, SYGVKD. Trimming shortened V by 6 bases and J by 2 bases, and 10 bases separated the two germline ends. The chain's CDR3 is CAIRRPEQETQYF. CDR3 bases: TGTGCCATCAGACGACCGGAGCAAGAGACCCAGTACTTC.

The V and J genes are TRBV4-3 and TRBJ2-3; perhaps TRBD2 as D (7 bases). V shed 0 bases and J shed 6 bases, with 16 bases lying between them. CDR3 length equals 16 residues. The germline V gene has CDR1 LGHNA and CDR2 YSLEER. In nucleotides, the CDR3 is TGCGCCAGCAGCCAAGATCCCCGACGGGGGGCTGATACGCAGTATTTT. Amino acids: CASSQDPRRGADTQYF.

The chain has TRBV10-1 and TRBJ1-2, with D unclear. CDR3 length: 12 residues. Trimming shortened V by 0 bases and J by 4 bases, and 3 bases separated the two germline ends. Germline CDR1 reads WNHNN; CDR2 reads SYGVQD (reference sequence). The CDR3 nucleotides read TGCGCCAGCAGTGAGTCGTCCTATGGCTACACCTTC. Protein product: CASSESSYGYTF.

The chain couples TRBV10-3 to TRBJ2-1, with no clear D. Germline V gives CDR1 ENHRY, CDR2 SYGVKD. The V and J ends lost 3 bases and 5 bases respectively, with 8 bases between them. The CDR3 totals 13 residues. The CDR3 DNA follows: TGTGCCATCAGTGAACTGACCGACAATGAGCAGTTCTTC. Translation: CAISELTDNEQFF.

The gene calls are TRBV27 and TRBJ2-1; tentative D call: TRBD2 (6 bases). Germline V gives CDR1 MNHEY, CDR2 SMNVEV (reference sequence). The CDR3 length is 15 residues. Trimming cost V 4 bases and J 5 bases, with 15 bases left between them. The DNA for the CDR3 is TGTGCCAGCAGTTCCCCAGGAAGCGGGCACAATGAGCAGTTCTTC. Protein sequence: CASSSPGSGHNEQFF.

The J gene is TRBJ2-2, the V gene TRBV28; weak D call: TRBD2 (6 bases). From germline, CDR1 is MDHEN and CDR2 SYDVKM. V shed 3 bases and J shed 7 bases, with 12 bases lying between them. The CDR3 loop spans 14 amino acids. The chain's CDR3 is CASSLVPRDGELFF. The CDR3 DNA sequence: TGTGCCAGCAGTTTGGTCCCGCGGGACGGGGAGCTGTTTTTT.

The rearrangement uses TRBV10-3 and TRBJ1-1; no definite D call. Germline-derived CDR1 and CDR2 are ENHRY and SYGVKD. V was cut by 2 bases and J by 1 base, with 5 bases left in between. This CDR3 has 13 residues. DNA for the CDR3: TGTGCCATCAGTGAGGAGCAGAACACTGAAGCTTTCTTT. This translates into CAISEEQNTEAFF.

This sequence joins TRBV6-5 and TRBJ2-7, with D possibly matching TRBD2 (5 bases). Trimming shortened V by 5 bases and J by 3 bases, and 11 bases separated the two germline ends. The length of the CDR3 is 13 residues. Germline assignment: CDR1 MNHEY and CDR2 SVGAGI. The CDR3 nucleotides read TGTGCCAGCAGTGTCAGACGGGACTACGAGCAGTACTTC. It codes for CASSVRRDYEQYF.

This clone has only one observation. The V call is TRBV4-1, the J call TRBJ1-2, with D maybe TRBD1 (5 bases). Germline V gene sequence: CDR1 MGHRA, CDR2 YSYEKL. The CDR3 spans 12 residues. V lost 1 base to trimming and J lost 6 bases, with 6 bases between them. CDR3 region: CASSQGGDGYTF. In nucleotides, the CDR3 is TGCGCCAGCAGCCAAGGAGGGGATGGCTACACCTTC.

This sequence joins TRBV9 and TRBJ2-4; possibly TRBD1 for D (5 bases). The CDR3 is made up of 16 amino acids. The germline V gene encodes CDR1 SGDLS and CDR2 YYNGEE. Trimming took 4 bases from V and 1 from J, leaving 15 bases between them. As DNA, the CDR3 is TGTGCCAGCAGCATCCACCCAGGGTTGGCCAAAAACATTCAGTACTTC. Protein: CASSIHPGLAKNIQYF.

On this clone itself: A read error may produce the germline difference seen at one junction end. This chain links TRBV7-9 with TRBJ1-2, with D unclear. The CDR3 extends over 15 amino acids. Per germline, CDR1 SEHNR and CDR2 FQNEAQ (reference sequence). The CDR3: CASSLGRATTGGYTF. CDR3 nucleotide sequence: TGTGCCAGCAGTTTAGGACGGGCCACGACGGGGGGCTACACCTTC.

The rearrangement uses TRBV4-1 and TRBJ1-2; D may be TRBD1 (5 bases). CDR3 size: 22 residues. The V and J ends lost 2 bases and 5 bases respectively, with 36 bases between them. Germline V gene lookup returns CDR1 MGHRA and CDR2 YSYEKL. CDR3 sequence reads: CASSQRKGFARTPIFNPYGYTF. CDR3 bases: TGCGCCAGCAGCCAAAGAAAGGGGTTCGCGCGGACCCCAATCTTCAACCCTTATGGCTACACCTTC.

This chain joins TRBV5-1 and TRBJ1-2; D call uncertain. Between the trimmed V and J ends, which lost 1 base and 1 base, there was a span of 8 bases. The CDR3 runs to 14 residues. The germline V gene has CDR1 SGHRS and CDR2 YFSETQ. The CDR3 here is CASSLTRSNYGYTF. The CDR3 DNA reads as TGCGCCAGCAGCTTGACGAGGAGTAACTATGGCTACACCTTC. The full variable domain, completed using reference TRBV5-1 and TRBJ1-2, is KAGVTQTPRYLIKTRGQQVTLSCSPISGHRSVSWYQQTPGQGLQFLFEYFSETQRNKGNFPGRFSGRQFSNSRSEMNVSTLELGDSALYLCASSLTRSNYGYTFGSGTRLTVV.

The chain links TRBV11-2 to TRBJ1-2; D is undetermined. CDR1 SGHAT and CDR2 FQNNGV come from the germline V gene. Trimming left V 1 base short and J 2 bases short, with 8 bases between. The CDR3 sequence is 14 residues long. In nucleotides, the CDR3 is TGTGCCAGCAGCTTAGCGGGTCAGAACTATGGCTACACCTTC. The encoded protein is CASSLAGQNYGYTF.

The CDR3 sequence: CASSGEVAETQYF. Written as DNA, the CDR3 is TGTGCCAGCAGTGGAGAGGTCGCAGAGACCCAGTACTTC. The rearrangement links TRBV2 to TRBJ2-5, with D hard to call. CDR1 SNHLY and CDR2 FYNNEI come from the germline V gene. Trimming left V 4 bases short and J 4 bases short, with 10 bases between. The CDR3 runs 13 residues.

The chain recombines TRBV5-6 with TRBJ2-1; D possibly uses TRBD1 or TRBD2 (6 bases each). Germline V CDR1 and CDR2: SGHDT, YYEEEE. The CDR3 is made up of 12 amino acids. Trimming took 9 bases from V and 6 from J, leaving 13 bases between them. The CDR3 nucleotides are TGTGCCACCTGGGGGGCCGGCAATGAGCAGTTCTTC. Its translation: CATWGAGNEQFF.

The chain has TRBV11-2 and TRBJ2-7; a weak D match, TRBD1 (6 bases). In germline, CDR1 is SGHAT, CDR2 FQNNGV. The CDR3 loop spans 15 amino acids. Trimming removed 1 base from V and 4 bases from J, with 14 bases in between. The CDR3 nucleotides are TGTGCCAGCAGCTTAGTCAGGCAGGGGCAGTACGAGCAGTACTTC. Translation gives CASSLVRQGQYEQYF. Looking up the rest from reference TRBV11-2 and TRBJ2-7 gives the full variable domain: EAGVAQSPRYKIIEKRQSVAFWCNPISGHATLYWYQQILGQGPKLLIQFQNNGVVDDSQLPKDRFSAERLKGVDSTLKIQPAKLEDSAVYLCASSLVRQGQYEQYFGPGTRLTVT.

The genes are TRBV4-1 and TRBJ2-7, with D perhaps given as TRBD1 or TRBD2 (5 bases each). Trimming took 1 base from V and 3 from J, leaving 16 bases between them. Germline CDR1 and CDR2: MGHRA and YSYEKL. The CDR3 has 16 amino acids. CDR3 DNA: TGCGCCAGCAGCCAAGCGGCCGGCAGGGACCGCTACGAGCAGTACTTC. Protein sequence: CASSQAAGRDRYEQYF.

The J gene is TRBJ2-1, the V gene TRBV18; D is ambiguous. Per germline, CDR1 KGHSH and CDR2 LQKENI. The CDR3 sequence is 15 residues long. The V and J ends lost 4 bases and 2 bases respectively, with 12 bases between them. The CDR3 here is CASSQTERTYNEQFF. The CDR3 bases are TGTGCCAGCTCACAGACGGAGCGAACCTACAATGAGCAGTTCTTC.

This clone has just a few counts. The chain carries TRBV6-5 and TRBJ1-2; 7 bases match TRBD1. Per germline, CDR1 MNHEY and CDR2 SVGAGI. The length of the CDR3 is 13 residues. With 6 bases clipped from V and 7 bases from J, the junction kept 8 bases outside the gene matches. In DNA form, the CDR3 reads TGTGCCAGCAGGTCGACAGGGTTCGGTGGCTACACCTTC. Its translation: CASRSTGFGGYTF.

The chain uses TRBV7-2 and TRBJ2-7, with D perhaps TRBD1 or TRBD2 (5 bases each). The CDR3 covers 13 residues. Germline values: CDR1 SGHTA, CDR2 FQGNSA. Trimming removed 5 bases at V and 6 bases at J, with 14 bases between. CDR3 DNA: TGTGCCAGCAGCCCCGGGACGGCATTCGAGCAGTACTTC. Protein: CASSPGTAFEQYF.